These 17 T cell receptor beta chains were all obtained from the same sample, sequenced in a study of shared clonotypes between healthy human individuals. Assay used: immunoSEQ multiplex PCR; TCRdb lists only in-frame clones, some missing. Among 2 million to 2.5 million clones listed, over 85% were seen once. Sequencing was performed on naive CD4+ T cells from PBMCs. Indicated subset: CD45RA+ positively selected. These receptors came from a man younger than 35 in good health. Some clones in this sample may be carry-over from other donors' samples.

The J gene is TRBJ1-4, the V gene TRBV28, with D possibly being TRBD1 (6 bases). V lost 11 bases, J lost 5 bases, and 15 bases lay in between. CDR3 length: 13 residues. Germline V CDR1 and CDR2: MDHEN, SYDVKM. Written as DNA, the CDR3 is TGTGCCGGCTCGGACAGTCGCAATGAAAAACTGTTTTTT. This translates into CAGSDSRNEKLFF.

This clone was seen just once. Here the CDR3 reads CASSGWGAGLNSYEQYF. CDR3 bases: TGTGCCAGTAGTGGTTGGGGGGCAGGGTTGAATTCCTACGAGCAGTACTTC. The gene calls are TRBV19 and TRBJ2-7, with D perhaps assigned TRBD1 or TRBD2 (6 bases each). Germline V gene sequence: CDR1 LNHDA, CDR2 SQIVND (reference sequence). The CDR3 covers 17 residues. Trimming took 5 bases from V and 1 from J, leaving 21 bases between them.

The chain carries TRBV5-1 and TRBJ2-7; D is ambiguous. The CDR3 runs 14 residues. CDR1 and CDR2 (germline): SGHRS, YFSETQ. Trimming removed 1 base from V and 0 bases from J, with 8 bases in between. The CDR3 sequence: CASSLTGFSYEQYF. The CDR3 bases are TGCGCCAGCAGCTTGACTGGCTTCTCCTACGAGCAGTACTTC.

The chain has TRBV7-3 and TRBJ2-5; D remains ambiguous. The germline gives CDR1 SGHTA, CDR2 FQGTGA. The V end lost 5 bases, the J end lost 5 bases, and 15 bases lay between the germline ends. The CDR3 contains 14 residues. This chain's CDR3 is CASSRSGGSETQYF. The CDR3 bases are TGTGCCAGCAGCCGATCGGGTGGATCGGAGACCCAGTACTTC.

The genes are TRBV5-1 and TRBJ2-3; no reliable D call. There are 16 residues in the CDR3. The V end lost 0 bases, the J end lost 3 bases, and 14 bases lay between the germline ends. The germline V gene encodes CDR1 SGHRS and CDR2 YFSETQ. The CDR3: CASSLGSMGGTDTQYF. For the CDR3, the DNA is TGCGCCAGCAGCTTGGGGTCGATGGGTGGGACAGATACGCAGTATTTT.

This rearrangement joins TRBV23-1 to TRBJ2-7; D ambiguous. TRBV23-1 is an ORF; its function is uncertain. The CDR3 has 17 amino acids. Trimming pared 4 bases from V and 2 bases from J, leaving 21 bases between. The chain's CDR3 is CASSLPRANKQTYEQYF. CDR3 in DNA: TGCGCCAGCAGTCTCCCGCGCGCTAATAAACAGACCTACGAGCAGTACTTC.

This clone occurred once. The V gene is TRBV7-2, the J gene TRBJ1-1; weak D call: TRBD1 (5 bases). Germline V CDR1 and CDR2: SGHTA, FQGNSA. The length of the CDR3 is 15 residues. Trimming shortened V by 4 bases and J by 1 base, and 13 bases separated the two germline ends. The CDR3 region has the DNA TGTGCCAGCAGCTCTACCCGGGACGGGAACACTGAAGCTTTCTTT. Protein: CASSSTRDGNTEAFF. The full variable domain, its missing parts supplied by reference TRBV7-2 and TRBJ1-1, is GAGVSQSPSNKVTEKGKDVELRCDPISGHTALYWYRQSLGQGLEFLIYFQGNSAPDKSGLPSDRFSAERTGGSVSTLTIQRTQQEDSAVYLCASSSTRDGNTEAFFGQGTRLTVV.

CDR3 DNA sequence: TGTGCCAGCAGCCTGCCTGGGACTAGCGACGGCGTTCAGCAGTACTTC. Its protein is CASSLPGTSDGVQQYF. The rearrangement links TRBV7-2 to TRBJ2-7; 10 bases agree with TRBD2. From germline, CDR1 is SGHTA and CDR2 FQGNSA. V trimming: 5 bases; J trimming: 8 bases; junction bases outside the gene matches: 15. This CDR3 is 16 amino acids long.

V gene TRBV4-2 combines with J gene TRBJ1-2; unclear D gene. The CDR3 runs 14 residues. Germline-derived CDR1 and CDR2 are LGHNA and YNFKEQ. Trimming removed 0 bases from V and 2 bases from J, with 7 bases in between. This CDR3 reads CASSQDWENYGYTF. CDR3 DNA sequence: TGTGCCAGCAGCCAAGACTGGGAAAACTATGGCTACACCTTC.

This chain joins TRBV7-2 and TRBJ2-1; D might be TRBD2 (6 bases). The CDR3 has 16 amino acids. Per germline, CDR1 SGHTA and CDR2 FQGNSA. V gave up 5 bases and J gave up 2 bases, with 16 bases separating them. CDR3 bases: TGTGCCAGCAGCGCAAGACTCGGGAGTCCCTACAATGAGCAGTTCTTC. As protein: CASSARLGSPYNEQFF.

A note on this clone: Other nucleotide sequences in the sample specify the same CDR3. V usage is TRBV30 and J usage is TRBJ2-2; D remains ambiguous. This CDR3 has 11 residues. Trimming took off 1 base at V and 7 bases at J, with 4 bases between the two ends. The germline V gene has CDR1 GTSNPN and CDR2 SVGIG (reference sequence). The CDR3 is CAWSGGGELFF. In DNA form, the CDR3 reads TGTGCCTGGAGTGGCGGCGGGGAGCTGTTTTTT.

The count of this clone is one. V and J are TRBV7-9 and TRBJ2-2, with 12 bases that match TRBD2. The CDR3 consists of 15 residues. V was clipped by 5 bases and J by 5 bases; unmatched bases: 3. Germline lookup yields CDR1 SEHNR and CDR2 FQNEAQ (reference sequence). Here the CDR3 DNA reads TGTGCCAGCAGCGCACTAGCGGGAGGAACCGGGGAGCTGTTTTTT. Protein: CASSALAGGTGELFF.

The chain links TRBV29-1 to TRBJ2-7; D assignment may be TRBD1 or TRBD2 (6 bases each). The ends were cut back, 3 bases at V and 5 bases at J, with 14 bases in the middle. Germline V gives CDR1 SQVTM, CDR2 ANQGSEA. The CDR3 sequence is 13 residues long. CDR3 protein: CSVEGGGPDEQYF. The CDR3 nucleotides are TGCAGCGTTGAGGGGGGCGGGCCGGACGAGCAGTACTTC.

The CDR3 region has the DNA TGTGCCAGCAGCCCCGGGGGATCGGATGGAAACACCATATATTTT. Translated: CASSPGGSDGNTIYF. The rearrangement joins TRBV28 to TRBJ1-3, with TRBD1 as a possible D gene (5 bases). Per the germline V gene, CDR1 is MDHEN and CDR2 is SYDVKM. The germline V and J ends were trimmed by 6 bases and 3 bases, with 15 bases remaining between them. CDR3 length: 15 amino acids.

The V gene is TRBV7-3, the J gene TRBJ2-1, with 9 nucleotides matching TRBD2. The CDR3 extends over 15 amino acids. Germline values: CDR1 SGHTA, CDR2 FQGTGA. J gave up 9 bases and V 2 bases, and 8 bases lay outside the gene matches. The CDR3 coding sequence is TGTGCCAGCAGCTTAGATGCGGGAGGGCCAGGTGAGCAGTTCTTC. Translated, it gives CASSLDAGGPGEQFF. The variable domain in full, completed from reference TRBV7-3 and TRBJ2-1, reads GAGVSQTPSNKVTEKGKYVELRCDPISGHTALYWYRQSLGQGPEFLIYFQGTGAADDSGLPNDRFFAVRPEGSVSTLKIQRTERGDSAVYLCASSLDAGGPGEQFFGPGTRLTVL.

The chain links TRBV9 to TRBJ2-7; TRBD1 is a possible D gene (5 bases). V gave up 0 bases and J gave up 2 bases, with 12 bases separating them. This CDR3 contains 15 residues. From germline, CDR1 is SGDLS and CDR2 YYNGEE. CDR3 sequence reads: CASSVGKGLTYEQYF. Here the CDR3 DNA reads TGTGCCAGCAGCGTAGGCAAGGGGCTTACCTACGAGCAGTACTTC.

V usage is TRBV19 and J usage is TRBJ2-7; perhaps TRBD2 as D (6 bases). The CDR3 is made up of 14 amino acids. Between the trimmed V and J ends, which lost 3 bases and 4 bases, there was a span of 13 bases. Germline assignment: CDR1 LNHDA and CDR2 SQIVND (reference sequence). CDR3 amino acids: CASSIRSGAYEQYF. In nucleotides, the CDR3 is TGTGCCAGTAGTATCCGTAGCGGAGCATACGAGCAGTACTTC.